The 28 T cell receptor beta chains reported below all come from one sample, sequenced in a study of identical twins. TCRdb analysed the 5' RACE reads with MiXCR anew, one entry per CDR3 protein. Of hundreds of thousands of distinct CDR3 sequences listed, 9% to 15% are singletons. The same sample was also studied in work on yellow fever vaccine responses in identical twins.

The specimen was PBMCs. These receptor sequences come from a woman under 30 in good health.

In this sample, this clonotype turned up once. The chain has TRBV29-1 and TRBJ2-7; D gene ambiguous. Per the germline V gene, CDR1 is SQVTM and CDR2 is ANQGSEA. The CDR3 sequence is 11 residues long. The V end was cut by 6 bases, the J end by 2 bases, with 8 bases between. In DNA, the CDR3 is TGCAGCGTGGGCTCGGCCTACGAGCAGTACTTC. Protein sequence: CSVGSAYEQYF.

There are a few counts of this clonotype. The gene calls are TRBV3-1 and TRBJ1-6; no definite D call. The germline V gene has CDR1 LGHDT and CDR2 YNNKEL (reference sequence). V dropped 2 bases and J dropped 9 bases, with 23 bases sitting between them. The CDR3 length is 18 residues. DNA for the CDR3: TGTGCCAGCAGCCAAAACACGGGTTGGGTCGGTAGTGGTTCACCCCTCCACTTT. Its translation: CASSQNTGWVGSGSPLHF.

This clonotype was seen repeatedly, ten times or more. The chain employs TRBV28 and TRBJ1-3, with 8 bases lining up with TRBD1. CDR3 length: 15 residues. Trimming took 7 bases from V and 4 from J; bases not matched to a gene: 9. CDR1 and CDR2 (germline): MDHEN, SYDVKM. The CDR3: CASTPGGASGNTIYF. The DNA of the CDR3 is TGTGCCAGCACCCCAGGGGGCGCGTCGGGAAACACCATATATTTT.

This clonotype was detected many times. The V and J genes are TRBV12-3 or TRBV12-4 and TRBJ2-6; a possible D gene is TRBD2 (6 bases). The CDR3 runs 15 residues. Trimming stripped 4 bases from V and 5 bases from J, with 12 bases between. CDR3 loop: CASSSRDFRANVLTF. Here the CDR3 DNA reads TGTGCCAGCAGTTCCCGGGACTTTCGGGCCAACGTCCTGACTTTC.

The sample holds a few counts of this clonotype. The V and J genes are TRBV3-1 and TRBJ2-7; 9 bases align to TRBD1. The CDR3 loop spans 17 amino acids. Germline CDR1 reads LGHDT; CDR2 reads YNNKEL (reference sequence). V was clipped by 6 bases and J by 4 bases; unmatched bases: 16. The CDR3 reads CASSSYPGTGTTYEQYF. The CDR3 region has the DNA TGTGCCAGCAGTTCTTACCCCGGGACAGGGACCACGTACGAGCAGTACTTC.

This clonotype occurred many times. The genes are TRBV12-3 or TRBV12-4 and TRBJ2-1, with 11 bases identical to TRBD2. The CDR3 consists of 16 residues. Unmatched junction bases numbered 9, after V lost 6 bases and J lost 5 bases. The CDR3 reads CASRRLAGGLNNEQFF. The CDR3 nucleotides are TGTGCCAGCAGACGTTTAGCGGGAGGGTTGAACAATGAGCAGTTCTTC.

The gene calls are TRBV12-3 or TRBV12-4 and TRBJ2-1; 7 bases agree with TRBD2. V gave up 8 bases and J gave up 13 bases; unmatched junction bases: 17. The CDR3 covers 14 residues. CDR3 amino acids: CASSIRGDGRSQFF. As DNA, the CDR3 is TGTGCCAGCTCAATTAGGGGAGACGGGAGGAGTCAGTTCTTC.

This clonotype was seen a few times. CDR3 nucleotide sequence: TGTGCCAGCAGCTATGGACAGGGGAAAAACATTCAGTACTTC. Residues: CASSYGQGKNIQYF. The rearrangement links TRBV3-1 to TRBJ2-4; 9 bases line up with TRBD1. The germline CDR1 and CDR2 sequences are LGHDT and YNNKEL (reference sequence). The V segment lost 5 bases and the J segment 4 bases; nucleotides outside the gene matches: 3. The CDR3 is made up of 14 amino acids.

V usage is TRBV9 and J usage is TRBJ2-5; 10 nucleotides match TRBD2. J was trimmed by 0 bases and V by 0 bases; bases with no gene match: 5. Germline V gene lookup returns CDR1 SGDLS and CDR2 YYNGEE. CDR3 length: 17 residues. The CDR3 loop reads CASSVALLAGNQETQYF. The DNA of the CDR3 is TGTGCCAGCAGCGTAGCGTTACTAGCGGGAAACCAAGAGACCCAGTACTTC.

This sequence joins TRBV5-1 and TRBJ1-2; no definite D call. This CDR3 has 13 residues. V lost 5 bases, J lost 5 bases, and 13 bases lay in between. From germline, CDR1 is SGHRS and CDR2 YFSETQ. In nucleotides, the CDR3 is TGCGCCAGCAGGCAAACCTCGGGGTATGGCTACACCTTC. Amino acid sequence: CASRQTSGYGYTF. Full variable domain (outside the CDR3, taken from reference TRBV5-1 and TRBJ1-2): KAGVTQTPRYLIKTRGQQVTLSCSPISGHRSVSWYQQTPGQGLQFLFEYFSETQRNKGNFPGRFSGRQFSNSRSEMNVSTLELGDSALYLCASRQTSGYGYTFGSGTRLTVV.

CDR3: CASTRRGITDTQYF. In DNA form, the CDR3 reads TGTGCCAGCACCAGACGGGGGATCACAGATACGCAGTATTTT. This chain connects TRBV7-8 to TRBJ2-3; perhaps TRBD2 as D (6 bases). Trimming removed 7 bases from V and 2 bases from J, with 13 bases in between. The CDR3 totals 14 residues. Germline V gene sequence: CDR1 SGHVS, CDR2 FQNEAQ. Filled out from reference TRBV7-8 and TRBJ2-3, the complete variable domain reads GAGVSQSPRYKVAKRGQDVALRCDPISGHVSLFWYQQALGQGPEFLTYFQNEAQLDKSGLPSDRFFAERPEGSVSTLKIQRTQQEDSAVYLCASTRRGITDTQYFGPGTRLTVL.

This clonotype appeared a few times. This rearrangement joins TRBV27 to TRBJ2-2; D remains ambiguous. The CDR3 sequence is 14 residues long. The germline V and J ends were trimmed by 3 bases and 5 bases, with 10 bases remaining between them. Germline assignment: CDR1 MNHEY and CDR2 SMNVEV (reference sequence). Here the CDR3 reads CASSFRLWTGELFF. The DNA for the CDR3 is TGTGCCAGCAGTTTCCGATTGTGGACCGGGGAGCTGTTTTTT.

The chain recombines TRBV24-1 with TRBJ1-2; D may be TRBD1 (6 bases). Trimming took off 1 base at V and 3 bases at J, with 17 bases between the two ends. This CDR3 region has 17 residues. From germline, CDR1 is KGHDR and CDR2 SFDVKD. The CDR3 region is CATSDFGGGRGDYGYTF. The DNA of the CDR3 is TGTGCCACCAGTGATTTTGGCGGGGGCAGGGGCGACTATGGCTACACCTTC.

This clonotype was recorded a few times. This chain connects TRBV3-1 to TRBJ1-5, with D tentatively TRBD1 (5 bases). The CDR3 sequence is 14 residues long. V lost 4 bases and J 4 bases, leaving 11 bases between the germline ends. Germline V gene sequence: CDR1 LGHDT, CDR2 YNNKEL (reference sequence). This CDR3 is CASSPGTKNQPQHF. The CDR3 bases are TGTGCCAGCAGCCCGGGGACCAAAAATCAGCCCCAGCATTTT.

J is TRBJ2-1 and V is TRBV5-1; D might be TRBD2 (5 bases). Trimming cost V 6 bases and J 1 base, with 11 bases left between them. CDR1 is SGHRS, CDR2 YFSETQ, per germline. This CDR3 spans 14 amino acids. The CDR3 region has the DNA TGCGCCAGCAACACTAGGTTTTCCTACAATGAGCAGTTCTTC. Its protein product is CASNTRFSYNEQFF.

This clonotype was observed at least ten times. J is TRBJ1-1 and V is TRBV7-8; tentatively, D is TRBD1 (6 bases). This CDR3 is built from 14 residues. Trimming pared 0 bases from V and 11 bases from J, leaving 16 bases between. Germline CDR1 is SGHVS and CDR2 is FQNEAQ. The CDR3 DNA is TGTGCCAGCAGCTTAGCGGGACACTTGCAGGGGGCTTTCTTT. Amino acid sequence: CASSLAGHLQGAFF.

This clonotype turned up a few times. The J gene is TRBJ2-1, the V gene TRBV6-2 or TRBV6-3; possibly TRBD2 for D (5 bases). V lost 8 bases and J lost 0, with 11 bases in between. Germline CDR1 MNHEY, CDR2 SVGEGT. This CDR3 region has 14 residues. The CDR3 DNA follows: TGTGCCAGCCGAGCGGCGAGCTCCTACAATGAGCAGTTCTTC. Translating it yields CASRAASSYNEQFF.

This clonotype was counted at least ten times. The rearrangement links TRBV12-3 or TRBV12-4 to TRBJ1-5; no clear D. This CDR3 region has 15 residues. V was shortened by 0 bases and J by 0 bases, with 6 bases between the two germline ends. The CDR3 DNA reads as TGTGCCAGCAGTTTAGCGGCAGTTAGCAATCAGCCCCAGCATTTT. Residues: CASSLAAVSNQPQHF.

The chain recombines TRBV12-5 with TRBJ2-7; 11 nucleotides match TRBD2. The CDR3 extends over 15 amino acids. Germline values: CDR1 LGHNT, CDR2 FRNRAP. The V gene end was trimmed by 6 bases and the J gene end by 2 bases; junction bases not matched to a gene: 6. CDR3 DNA: TGTGCTAGTGGCCCGCCACTAGCGGGGGCCTACGAGCAGTACTTC. Translation: CASGPPLAGAYEQYF. Drawing the rest from reference TRBV12-5 and TRBJ2-7, the complete variable domain is DARVTQTPRHKVTEMGQEVTMRCQPILGHNTVFWYRQTMMQGLELLAYFRNRAPLDDSGMPKDRFSAEMPDATLATLKIQPSEPRDSAVYFCASGPPLAGAYEQYFGPGTRLTVT.

This clonotype was counted between two and nine times. V usage is TRBV12-3 or TRBV12-4 and J usage is TRBJ2-6, with 7 bases matching TRBD1. V was clipped by 6 bases and J by 5 bases; unmatched bases: 13. CDR3 length equals 17 residues. The CDR3 reads CASRKATGVMRANVLTF. The CDR3, as DNA: TGTGCCAGCAGAAAAGCCACAGGGGTCATGAGGGCCAACGTCCTGACTTTC.

The V gene is TRBV20-1, the J gene TRBJ2-5, with TRBD2 identical over 7 bases. This CDR3 has 13 amino acids. Germline values: CDR1 DFQATT, CDR2 SNEGSKA (reference sequence). The V and J ends lost 5 bases and 2 bases, in that order; junction bases with no gene match: 5. The CDR3 sequence: CSAPWGGQETQYF. The CDR3 DNA reads as TGCAGTGCTCCCTGGGGGGGGCAAGAGACCCAGTACTTC.

This clonotype has more than one count but fewer than ten. The rearrangement joins TRBV20-1 to TRBJ2-5, with D possibly matching TRBD1 (6 bases). In germline, CDR1 is DFQATT, CDR2 SNEGSKA (reference sequence). Trimming pared 5 bases from V and 4 bases from J, leaving 17 bases between. The CDR3 is 14 residues long. The CDR3 DNA reads TGCAGTGCTTACCATACAGGGTTGGGAGAGACCCAGTACTTC. Amino acid sequence: CSAYHTGLGETQYF.

The chain links TRBV27 to TRBJ2-5; D may be TRBD2 (6 bases). The CDR3 is 16 residues long. Between the trimmed V and J ends, which lost 1 base and 0 bases, there was a span of 12 bases. Looked up from germline, CDR1 is MNHEY and CDR2 is SMNVEV (reference sequence). This CDR3 reads CASSLLSSVYQETQYF. CDR3 nucleotides: TGTGCCAGCAGTTTATTGTCTAGCGTGTACCAAGAGACCCAGTACTTC.

This clonotype appeared many times. V usage is TRBV2 and J usage is TRBJ2-7; no clear D gene. Germline values: CDR1 SNHLY, CDR2 FYNNEI. The V gene lost 2 bases and the J gene lost 4 bases, with 6 bases spanning the gap. The CDR3 spans 12 residues. CDR3 nucleotides: TGTGCCAGCAGTGAAAAGGGTTACGAGCAGTACTTC. Its translation: CASSEKGYEQYF.

The V gene is TRBV5-1, the J gene TRBJ2-3; TRBD1 agrees at 7 bases. CDR3 length: 15 residues. Germline trimming cut 1 base from V and 3 bases from J; bases unmatched to any gene: 5. Germline loops: CDR1 SGHRS, CDR2 YFSETQ. The CDR3 DNA reads as TGCGCCAGCAGCTTGCAACAGGGGAAGACAGATACGCAGTATTTT. This translates into CASSLQQGKTDTQYF. Supplemented by reference TRBV5-1 and TRBJ2-3, the full variable domain reads KAGVTQTPRYLIKTRGQQVTLSCSPISGHRSVSWYQQTPGQGLQFLFEYFSETQRNKGNFPGRFSGRQFSNSRSEMNVSTLELGDSALYLCASSLQQGKTDTQYFGPGTRLTVL.

This chain uses TRBV4-1 with TRBJ1-1; D gene unclear. The germline V gene has CDR1 MGHRA and CDR2 YSYEKL. Trimming shortened V by 1 base and J by 1 base, and 7 bases separated the two germline ends. This CDR3 comprises 14 residues. The CDR3 loop reads CASSQGSENTEAFF. CDR3 bases: TGCGCCAGCAGCCAAGGTTCAGAGAACACTGAAGCTTTCTTT.

The V call is TRBV6-2 or TRBV6-3, the J call TRBJ2-3; tentative D call: TRBD2 (5 bases). Germline CDR1 is MNHEY and CDR2 is SVGEGT. CDR3 size: 15 residues. V was pared by 0 bases and J by 2 bases, with 9 bases between. CDR3 in amino acids: CASSYSSGNTDTQYF. In DNA, the CDR3 is TGTGCCAGCAGTTACTCCAGCGGAAACACAGATACGCAGTATTTT.

This clonotype has a handful of counts. The rearrangement links TRBV29-1 to TRBJ1-5; 8 nucleotides line up with TRBD1. Germline V gene sequence: CDR1 SQVTM, CDR2 ANQGSEA. The ends lost 4 bases at V and 7 bases at J; junction bases unmatched: 6. CDR3 length: 13 residues. CDR3 DNA: TGCAGCGTTGGGACAGGGTCGGACCAGCCCCAGCATTTT. The encoded protein is CSVGTGSDQPQHF.